This is a list of T cell receptor beta chains from one sample in a study of CD8+ T cells in alopecia areata. Profiled with immunoSEQ multiplex PCR; TCRdb holds only in-frame clones, not every one. The data hold 110,000 or so clones, with around two fifths observed a single time. What was sequenced was CD4+ T cells sorted from blood. The receptors derive from a human donor with alopecia areata. Both conserved end residues are part of each CDR3. Fields, in order: CDR3 length, J gene, V gene, clone size, D gene, CDR3 protein, CDR3 DNA. A D gene is named only where the DNA matches it firmly. Some rows mark clone size as missing; the rest say once, few, many or name a class of expanded clone.

13,TRBJ1-2,TRBV6-5,few,.,CASRYDRNYGYTF,TGTGCCAGCAGATACGACAGGAACTATGGCTACACCTTC
16,TRBJ2-3,TRBV4-3,.,TRBD1,CASSQDGQGSLDTQYF,TGCGCCAGCAGCCAGGACGGACAGGGGAGTCTTGATACGCAGTATTTT
15,TRBJ1-2,TRBV7-9,.,TRBD1,CASSLDRGQDYGYTF,TGTGCCAGCAGCTTAGACAGGGGGCAGGACTATGGCTACACCTTC
14,TRBJ2-1,TRBV5-4,many,.,CASSAPLAINEQFF,TGTGCCAGCAGCGCCCCTCTAGCGATCAATGAGCAGTTCTTC
14,TRBJ2-2,TRBV11-2,.,.,CASSSLRNTGELFF,TGTGCCAGCAGCTCCCTCCGGAACACCGGGGAGCTGTTTTTT
14,TRBJ1-6,TRBV7-2,.,.,CASSLGTLNSPLHF,TGTGCCAGCAGCCTCGGGACTCTCAATTCACCCCTCCACTTT
14,TRBJ2-7,TRBV18,many,TRBD2,CASSFLAGEHEQYF,TGTGCCAGCTCATTTCTAGCGGGAGAACACGAGCAGTACTTC
14,TRBJ2-7,TRBV10-3,.,.,CAISEAQGPYEQYF,TGTGCCATCAGTGAGGCTCAGGGCCCCTACGAGCAGTACTTC
14,TRBJ2-7,TRBV15,once,TRBD2,CATSRDLAAYEQYF,TGTGCCACCAGCAGAGACCTAGCGGCATACGAGCAGTACTTC
16,TRBJ2-7,TRBV27,.,.,CASSPHLARSSYEQYF,TGTGCCAGCAGTCCCCACCTAGCTCGATCGTCCTACGAGCAGTACTTC
15,TRBJ1-2,TRBV30,.,TRBD1,CAWSLRTGGMDGYTF,TGTGCCTGGAGTCTCCGGACAGGGGGAATGGATGGCTACACCTTC
13,TRBJ1-5,TRBV30,.,.,CAWGRRNNQPQHF,TGTGCCTGGGGTAGACGGAACAATCAGCCCCAGCATTTT